This T cell receptor beta chain was captured in a study of response to subunit inactivated influenza vaccine. Concerning this clonotype itself: What it recognizes is unknown.

This CDR3 has 13 amino acids. The V end was cut by 2 bases, the J end by 0 bases, with 5 bases between. In germline, CDR1 is SGHDT, CDR2 YYEEEE. Findings of the study overall: There was a suggestion from the authors that each seasonal influenza vaccination recruits few new T cells.

TCRdb called the RT-PCR reads again in MiXCR, with one record for every CDR3 protein. The data show about 540,000 distinct CDR3 sequences, around 21% seen once. This sample also belongs to another study, concerning T cells expressing NK-cell markers. This second study notes: Researchers built TCR beta cDNA using 5'RACE template switching with UMIs. Within several experiments, an anti-gamma-delta TCR antibody kept the sorting limited to alpha-beta TCR T cells. Whether expanded NKG2C+ T cell clones recognized HCMV stayed uncertain.

The specimen was CD4+ T cells sorted from PBMCs, collected 12 days after vaccination. This TCR derives from a man aged 45-65 years who received an inactivated influenza vaccine. V and J are TRBV5-6 and TRBJ2-5; D ambiguous. CDR3 DNA: TGTGCCAGCAGCTTCTACCACCAAGAGACCCAGTACTTC. It specifies CASSFYHQETQYF.